A selection of T cell receptor beta chains follows, all from one sample in a study of T cells after yellow fever vaccination. TCRdb reprocessed the 5' RACE reads with MiXCR, giving one entry per CDR3 protein. The sample consists of roughly 160,000 distinct CDR3 sequences, over 7% of them appearing once. The source material was CD8+ T cells sorted from PBMCs, sampled 45 days after the yellow fever booster vaccination. Receptor source: a man aged 18 to 29 who received the YFV17D yellow fever vaccine. CDR3s include the opening cysteine and the closing phenylalanine or tryptophan. A D gene is named only where the DNA matches it firmly. Clone size is shown for a subset of rows, as once, few, many or a class of expanded clone.

V gene: TRBV6-5
J gene: TRBJ2-2
D gene: TRBD2
clone size: .
CDR3 DNA: TGTGCCAGCAGTTACCGACTAGCCCCCGGGGAGCTGTTTTTT
CDR3 protein: CASSYRLAPGELFF

V gene: TRBV12-3/TRBV12-4
J gene: TRBJ2-3
D gene: .
clone size: few
CDR3 DNA: TGTGCCAGCAGTTTCAGCCCAATGGATACGCAGTATTTT
CDR3 protein: CASSFSPMDTQYF

V gene: TRBV11-1
J gene: TRBJ2-3
D gene: .
clone size: .
CDR3 DNA: TGTGCCAGCAGCCTGGCCAGCTCCGCGCTCGGCACAGATACGCAGTATTTT
CDR3 protein: CASSLASSALGTDTQYF

V gene: TRBV29-1
J gene: TRBJ2-3
D gene: .
clone size: .
CDR3 DNA: TGCAGCGTTGTACAAGGGCTATTAGATACGCAGTATTTT
CDR3 protein: CSVVQGLLDTQYF

V gene: TRBV12-3/TRBV12-4
J gene: TRBJ2-7
D gene: .
clone size: many
CDR3 DNA: TGTGCCAGCAGTTTCGAGGCGGGGGACACCTACGAGCAGTACTTC
CDR3 protein: CASSFEAGDTYEQYF

V gene: TRBV4-3
J gene: TRBJ2-6
D gene: .
clone size: many
CDR3 DNA: TGCGCCAGCAGCCAAGCGGAGGGGGCTGGGGCCAACGTCCTGACTTTC
CDR3 protein: CASSQAEGAGANVLTF

V gene: TRBV25-1
J gene: TRBJ2-2
D gene: .
clone size: few
CDR3 DNA: TGTGCCAGCAGTGAATCCGGCTACGGGGCGCCCGGGGAGCTGTTTTTT
CDR3 protein: CASSESGYGAPGELFF

V gene: TRBV20-1
J gene: TRBJ1-2
D gene: TRBD1
clone size: few
CDR3 DNA: TGCAGTGCTAGAGATGACAGGGTCATAGTTAGCGCCTTC
CDR3 protein: CSARDDRVIVSAF

V gene: TRBV4-1
J gene: TRBJ2-7
D gene: .
clone size: .
CDR3 DNA: TGCGCCAGCAGCCAGTCCCCGGACTACGAGCAGTACTTC
CDR3 protein: CASSQSPDYEQYF

V gene: TRBV6-2/TRBV6-3
J gene: TRBJ2-1
D gene: .
clone size: .
CDR3 DNA: TGTGCCAGCGCGGGGTACTACAATGAGCAGTTCTTC
CDR3 protein: CASAGYYNEQFF

V gene: TRBV24-1
J gene: TRBJ2-4
D gene: TRBD1
clone size: .
CDR3 DNA: TGTGCCCCAGAGGGAGGAATCGGACAGGGGGCGCGAGCCAAAAACATTCAGTACTTC
CDR3 protein: CAPEGGIGQGARAKNIQYF

V gene: TRBV6-6
J gene: TRBJ1-2
D gene: TRBD1
clone size: many
CDR3 DNA: TGTGCCAGCAGTAAGGACAGGGGAGGGCGCGGCTACACCTTC
CDR3 protein: CASSKDRGGRGYTF

V gene: TRBV29-1
J gene: TRBJ2-3
D gene: TRBD1
clone size: many
CDR3 DNA: TGCAGCGGGACAGGGGACGATACGCAGTATTTT
CDR3 protein: CSGTGDDTQYF

V gene: TRBV2
J gene: TRBJ2-7
D gene: TRBD1
clone size: .
CDR3 DNA: TGTGCCAACCGGGACAGGGGTTCCCACGAGCAGTACTTC
CDR3 protein: CANRDRGSHEQYF

V gene: TRBV4-1
J gene: TRBJ2-1
D gene: .
clone size: few
CDR3 DNA: TGCGCCAGCAGCCCTCAATCGGGGAGGGGGTTCAATGAGCAGTTCTTC
CDR3 protein: CASSPQSGRGFNEQFF